This T cell receptor (beta chain) was sequenced for a study of shared clonotypes between healthy human individuals. Data came from immunoSEQ multiplex PCR; TCRdb stores just in-frame clones and leaves some out. The data show 2 million to 3 million clones, with 80% to 95% seen just once and approximately 0.36% held by the top ten. In germline, CDR1 is SGHNT, CDR2 YENEEA. V was trimmed by 0 bases and J by 9 bases, leaving 6 bases between them. This CDR3 comprises 12 residues. Input material: naive CD4+ T cells from PBMCs. As for subset: CD45RA+ positively selected. The origin of this receptor is a man aged 18 to 35 in good health. Some clones in this sample may be carry-over from other donors' samples. The chain uses TRBV11-3 and TRBJ2-1; D unclear. The CDR3 reads CASSLERGEQFF. In DNA form, the CDR3 reads TGTGCCAGCAGCTTAGAGCGAGGTGAGCAGTTCTTC. Full variable domain (remainder filled in from reference TRBV11-3 and TRBJ2-1): EAGVVQSPRYKIIEKKQPVAFWCNPISGHNTLYWYLQNLGQGPELLIRYENEEAVDDSQLPKDRFSAERLKGVDSTLKIQPAELGDSAVYLCASSLERGEQFFGPGTRLTVL.